This T cell receptor beta chain was profiled in a study of T cell responses to AZD1222 COVID-19 vaccine. Generated by immunoSEQ multiplex PCR, the TCRdb table keeps only in-frame clones and is missing some. The table lists roughly 150,000 clones, 90% of them singletons. V shed 1 base and J 8 bases; nucleotides not matched to a gene: 9. CDR3 size: 17 residues. Germline V lookup: CDR1 SGHKS, CDR2 YYEKEE (reference sequence). Source: peripheral blood, taken on day 0 of AZD1222 vaccination. This TCR derives from an adult in good health. The chain links TRBV5-5 to TRBJ2-3; 14 bases are shared with TRBD2. Here the CDR3 DNA reads TGTGCCAGCAGCTTGTCAGTTGGGACTAGCGGGAGCCCTACGCAGTATTTT. Protein: CASSLSVGTSGSPTQYF.